This T cell receptor (beta chain) was identified in a study of long-term antiretroviral therapy in people with HIV. Runs used v3.0 of the immunoSEQ assay and were done at survey level. The data were produced by immunoSEQ multiplex PCR, yet TCRdb's version contains in-frame clones alone and is incomplete. The sample lists 15,000 to 20,000 clones; 70% to 80% were seen once. Looked up from germline, CDR1 is SEHNR and CDR2 is FQNEAQ (reference sequence). The CDR3 length is 13 residues. Trimming left V 0 bases short and J 4 bases short, with 6 bases between. Sequencing used unsorted PBMCs, obtained at the start of antiretroviral therapy. The sequence was obtained from a man aged 25-45 years with HIV. The chain recombines TRBV7-9 with TRBJ1-2; the D is unclear. CDR3 protein: CASSLARPYGYTF. The CDR3 bases are TGTGCCAGCAGCTTAGCCCGTCCCTATGGCTACACCTTC.